This T cell receptor (beta chain) is drawn from a study of cytomegalovirus exposure and HLA in healthy donors (dated by TCRdb to 2016 to 2017). About the investigation overall: An earlier analysis of approximately 640 of the donors reported more than 250 Gb of sequence data and some 120 million unique TCR beta sequences from around 200 million T cells. In a later analysis, previously published TCR beta repertoires from fewer than 750 donors were re-analyzed and high-resolution HLA genotyping was added so that TCR occurrence patterns could be studied. Several DR-DQ haplotypes were treated as single units for association and clustering because of strong linkage in the cohort. Donor age, sex, ethnicity and CMV serostatus were compiled together with the repertoire data. The genetic ancestry cluster associated with self-reported Caucasian donors included 65% to 90% of the 398 genotyped donors. All discovery cohort repertoires had been generated using a single sequencing platform. An earlier analysis of 587 of the donors applied high-throughput TCR beta sequencing to assess whether each TCR beta V gene segment acted as functional or pseudogenic. The study combined high-throughput TCR immunosequencing, statistical association of individual TCRs with disease status, and machine learning to predict cytomegalovirus infection status. Both class I and class II loci were covered by HLA typing, at four-digit resolution. Rather than drawing on any new phenotypic data, the later analysis identified candidate immune exposures from TCR beta sequences and the way those sequences occurred across donors. Genome-wide SNP genotypes for about three fifths of the roughly 700 donors were used in a later genetic analysis, which treated that subset as a discovery cohort. The study aimed to test whether signatures of past pathogen exposure could be identified by cataloging public T cell receptors. Among 350 to 400 genotyped donors of the cohort, an average of around 240,000 unique TCR beta nucleotide sequences were sequenced per donor, roughly 18% of them non-productive. Typing coverage differed by locus: A, B, C, DRB1 and DQB1 were typed in roughly 629-630 donors, DQA1 in about 560, DPA1 in approximately 610, and DPB1 in just under 490. Along with the approximately 670-subject first cohort, a separate validation cohort of over 90 different subjects was used. An early release covering over 500 HLA-typed donors comprised approximately 300 gigabases of sequencing data and around 80 million unique TCR sequences. The study used immunosequencing to profile the T cell repertoires of about 670 subjects and linked those repertoires to cytomegalovirus serostatus.

The cohort was made up of hundreds of healthy bone marrow donors. At the time of sampling, all cohort members were nominally healthy, though unrecorded immune exposures were likely present. The donor tested CMV seronegative and was one of the 352 seronegative cohort members. Every donor gave a peripheral blood sample, and the peripheral blood mononuclear cells from that sample were used for TCR beta sequencing. Genomic DNA extraction from the blood cell samples was performed with the Qiagen DNeasy Blood Extraction Kit. Overall results and qualifications from the work: In vitro tests confirmed that a few of the cytomegalovirus-associated TCR beta chains recognize cytomegalovirus antigens. Most CMV-associated TCR beta chains appeared to be HLA-restricted in a later analysis, and the HLA associations seemed to be driven largely by CMV exposure. Because counts were too low, some 17 rarely observed V segments, including chromosome 9 orphons, were left out of the earlier analysis of a few hundred of the donors. A later analysis associated about 18,000 TCR beta sequences with specific HLA alleles at a false discovery rate of 0.05. Strong co-occurrence of HLA alleles, especially DR and DQ, made assigning TCR associations to individual alleles difficult. Most TCR sequences were observed very rarely across donors, whereas some public TCRs were present in many individuals. The sequencing pipeline was judged likely to have produced a cluster of highly shared sequence variants as a technical artifact. An earlier analysis of 587 of the donors showed that most TCR beta V segments appeared in productive rearrangements either about 87% or about 30% of the time, which broadly matched IMGT annotations. Some IMGT-functional V segments, including TRBV6-2 and TRBV6-3, could not be distinguished by the 87-base-pair reads and were therefore excluded. Correlated functional status among segregating V segments might be attributable to linkage disequilibrium, but an unknown experimental factor could not be ruled out. The classifier was reported to diagnose cytomegalovirus status with high specificity and sensitivity in both the original cohort and the validation cohort. In the study, approximately 160 TCR beta chains were listed as associated with cytomegalovirus. Presence/absence analyses assumed roughly uniform sequencing depth across donors, an assumption that may not hold. In a later analysis, the rate of TCR association differed among HLA loci, with DRB1 alleles having the most associated TCRs and HLA-C alleles having the fewest. Because some donors lacked HLA typing at each locus, the association tests relied only on the typed subset. In a later genetic analysis, a missense DCLRE1C variant was associated with V-gene and J-gene trimming of TCR beta chains, and the association was replicated in an independent cohort. A further reported finding was that TCR beta sequences accurately predicted the HLA-A and HLA-B alleles for most subjects in the first cohort. The only immune exposure information available for the cohort was CMV serostatus. A later analysis found that HLA-associated TCR beta chains were more clonally expanded and had lower generation probabilities than equally common non-associated chains. According to the authors, the approach could potentially be generalized to other disease states and immunological phenotypes. Only TCR beta chains were sequenced in this cohort, and the absence of alpha or paired-chain data limited detectable features. In a later genetic analysis, fewer N-insertions in productive TCRs were reported among donors in an Asian-associated ancestry cluster than the approximately 670-donor mean. According to a later analysis, parvovirus B19, influenza, CMV and Epstein-Barr virus appeared linked to several top co-occurrence clusters.

Notes on this clone: Its antigen is unknown. No per-base quality is available; no much larger clone lies one base away.

Counted from cysteine to phenylalanine, this CDR3 has 14 amino acids. Only CDR3 DNA is held: 42 bases, read in frame from base 1. According to the germline V gene (reference sequence), CDR1 reads MNHNY and CDR2 reads SVGAGI. At the junction V is shortened by 5 bases and J by 2 bases; bases outside the gene matches: 5. Receptor amplification or capture employed the immunoSEQ multiplex PCR assay. For the multiplex PCR, a mixture combining 60 forward primers for TCR Vbeta segments and 13 reverse primers for TCR Jbeta segments was used. The CDR3 region of rearranged TCR beta genes was amplified from genomic DNA with a multiplex PCR assay. On the Illumina HiSeq System, the amplified TCR beta libraries were sequenced as 87-base-pair reads. The authors' pipeline ran thus. In a later analysis, about 80 million unique TCR beta chains were counted across the roughly 670 repertoires, and roughly 9.9 million of these chains were shared by at least two donors. Raw reads were error-corrected and collapsed into unique sequences by a nearest-neighbor algorithm in which closely related sequences were merged to remove PCR and sequencing errors. Alignment of CDR3 sequences to IMGT reference sequences was used to assign V, D and J gene segments. For a sequence to be retained, at least a six-nucleotide match to both a V gene segment and a J gene segment was required. Rearrangements were called productive when the CDR3 lacked stop codons and stayed in frame with V and J; all others were non-productive. CDR3 was defined by IMGT convention, running from the second conserved V-encoded cysteine to the conserved J-encoded phenylalanine. Sequences without an unambiguous match to a single V gene segment were excluded from the earlier analysis of 450 to 750 of the donors. An earlier analysis of approximately 590 of the donors classified V segments as functional when productive rearrangements were above 56.7% and as segregating when the standard deviation between donors was above 5%. To diagnose cytomegalovirus status from the catalog of TCR beta chain sequences, a statistical classification framework was built. A later analysis assigned V and J genes by comparing TCR nucleotide sequences with IMGT/GENE-DB human TR gene sequences. The TCRdist pipeline was used in a later analysis to assign CDR3 sequences and most-parsimonious VDJ recombination scenarios. In a later analysis, each TCR beta chain was defined by its CDR3 amino acid sequence together with its V-gene family, and reads lacking a unique V-gene family were excluded. As a way to deal with suspected cross-contamination and a sequencing artifact, a later analysis dropped hundreds of nucleotide sequences that were highly shared and had low generation probability. A later analysis calculated a clonal expansion index for each public chain from normalized within-repertoire ranks of inferred template counts. Generation probabilities in a later analysis came from a VDJ recombination model fitted to out-of-frame rearrangements, and those results were checked against IGoR. In a later analysis, hypergeometric tests were used to score TCR-TCR, TCR-HLA and TCR-CMV co-occurrence, with a repertoire-size bias correction applied to TCR pairs. In a later analysis, false discovery rates were estimated by permuting HLA or CMV assignments 20 times. In a later analysis, co-occurring TCRs were grouped using DBSCAN, and TCRdist sequence similarity was added for clustering within HLA-allele-positive subsets. Co-occurrence clustering excluded repertoires with fewer than 30,000 or more than 120,000 public chains, plus five with anomalous nucleotide sharing. TCRdb re-hosts the immuneACCESS table, in-frame sequences only. Its copies lack some clones; in the studies checked, an unresolved V gene accounts for under half of them, and the cause for the rest is not known. V, J and clone size are those of that table, while D and trimming were read from the DNA. Across this sample there are tens of thousands of clones, with approximately 80% seen only once. The ten largest clonotypes hold about 3.1% of the sample.

The sequenced sample consisted of PBMCs. The sequence is built from TRBV6-6 and TRBJ1-2; 7 of the junction bases match TRBD1. The sequence came from a man aged 45-65 years in good health and CMV-seronegative. The CDR3 is CASSPWTGNYGYTF. The sequenced DNA: TGTGCCAGCAGTCCGTGGACAGGCAACTATGGCTACACCTTC.